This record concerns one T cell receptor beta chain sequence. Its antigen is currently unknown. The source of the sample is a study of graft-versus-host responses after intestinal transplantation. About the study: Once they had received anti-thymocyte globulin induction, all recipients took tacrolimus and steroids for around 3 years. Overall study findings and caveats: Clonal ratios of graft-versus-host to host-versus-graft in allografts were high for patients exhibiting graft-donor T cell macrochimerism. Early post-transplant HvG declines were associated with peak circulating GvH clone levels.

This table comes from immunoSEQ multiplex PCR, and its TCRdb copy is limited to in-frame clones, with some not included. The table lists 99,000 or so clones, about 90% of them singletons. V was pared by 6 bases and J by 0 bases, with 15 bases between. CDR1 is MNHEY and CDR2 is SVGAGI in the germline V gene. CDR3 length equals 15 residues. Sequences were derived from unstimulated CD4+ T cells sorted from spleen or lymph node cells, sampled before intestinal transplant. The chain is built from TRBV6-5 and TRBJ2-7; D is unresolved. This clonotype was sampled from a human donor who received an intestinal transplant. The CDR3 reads CASRESMVASYEQYF. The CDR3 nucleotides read TGTGCCAGCAGGGAATCGATGGTAGCCTCCTACGAGCAGTACTTC.